The following is a T cell receptor (beta chain) sequence with its context. No antigen is known for it. Trimming left V 4 bases short and J 3 bases short, with 16 bases between. CDR3 length: 15 residues. The germline V gene encodes CDR1 SGHRS and CDR2 YFSETQ. CD8 cells classed as naive were CD45RO-negative and positively selected for CCR7, excluding terminally differentiated effector memory CD45RA+ cells. TCRdb's table, derived via immunoSEQ multiplex PCR, lists solely in-frame clones and lacks some. The table shows roughly 2 million clones, with roughly 95% occurring only once. The data belong to a study of shared clonotypes between healthy human individuals. Study information: A donor's plate count was three for CD4 naive and three for CD4 memory; CD8 naive had two and CD8 memory one. Overall study results and limits: Some clonotypes were shared by all four sorted-subset donors, while others were not shared. The non-shared ones had lower generation probabilities than the shared ones.

The chain carries TRBV5-1 and TRBJ1-1; tentatively, D is TRBD1 (5 bases). The TCR originated in a man aged 18 to 29 in good health. Sequences were obtained from naive CD8+ T cells sorted from blood. The CDR3 region has the DNA TGCGCCAGCAGCAACCGGGACGGGGCTTACACTGAAGCTTTCTTT. Translating gives CASSNRDGAYTEAFF.